The TCR beta chain described here comes from a study of cytomegalovirus exposure and HLA in healthy donors listed by TCRdb under 2017. General notes on the study: According to an earlier analysis of 587 of the donors, 150 million to 200 million T cells yielded some 110 million unique TCR beta sequences and around 280 Gb of sequence data. An earlier analysis of about 600 of the donors used high-throughput TCR beta sequencing to judge whether each TCR beta V gene segment behaved as functional or pseudogenic. To study patterns of TCR occurrence, a later analysis re-analyzed previously published TCR beta repertoires from hundreds of donors and added high-resolution HLA genotyping. To predict cytomegalovirus infection status, the study brought together high-throughput TCR immunosequencing, statistical association of individual TCRs with disease status, and machine learning. All discovery cohort repertoires had been generated on a single sequencing platform. Roughly 5 DR-DQ haplotypes were handled as single units for association and clustering, since linkage in the cohort was strong. In a later genetic analysis, genome-wide SNP genotypes for about three fifths of the roughly 670 donors were used, and that subset was treated as a discovery cohort. Of the roughly 390 genotyped donors, roughly 76% were placed in the genetic ancestry cluster associated with self-reported Caucasian donors. The study profiled the T cell repertoires of hundreds of subjects by immunosequencing and related them to cytomegalovirus serostatus. Among about 400 genotyped donors of the cohort, an average of roughly 230,000 unique TCR beta nucleotide sequences was sequenced per donor, of which 15% to 20% were non-productive. An early release covering roughly 640 HLA-typed donors comprised 250 to 350 gigabases of sequencing data and around 80 million unique TCR sequences. HLA typing included class I and class II loci at four-digit resolution. The study aimed to test whether signatures of past pathogen exposure could be identified by cataloging public T cell receptors. Donor age, sex, ethnicity and CMV serostatus were compiled alongside the repertoire data. Typing coverage differed by locus: A, B, C, DRB1 and DQB1 were typed in roughly 629-630 donors, DQA1 in around 500, DPA1 in some 570, and DPB1 in just under 490. Rather than using new phenotypic data, the later analysis identified candidate immune exposures from TCR beta sequences and from how often those sequences occurred across donors. A separate validation cohort of roughly 110 different subjects was used in addition to the approximately 670-subject first cohort. The full study reports these points: The classifier was reported to diagnose cytomegalovirus status with high specificity and sensitivity in both the original cohort and the validation cohort. Several of the top co-occurrence clusters appeared to be linked to parvovirus B19, influenza, CMV and Epstein-Barr virus, according to a later analysis. In a later analysis, HLA-associated TCR beta chains showed more clonal expansion and lower generation probabilities than non-associated chains that were equally common. A later genetic analysis associated a missense DCLRE1C variant with V-gene and J-gene trimming of TCR beta chains, and an independent cohort replicated the association. Because counts were too low, seventeen rarely observed V segments, including chromosome 9 orphons, were excluded from the earlier analysis of 587 of the donors. When HLA alleles, especially DR and DQ, strongly co-occurred, attributing TCR associations to individual alleles was difficult. Linkage disequilibrium might explain the correlated functional status among segregating V segments, but an unknown experimental factor could not be ruled out. In this cohort, only TCR beta chains were sequenced, and detectable features were limited by the absence of alpha or paired-chain data. A total of 150 or so TCR beta chains were listed by the study as associated with cytomegalovirus. An earlier analysis of approximately 500 of the donors showed that most TCR beta V segments appeared in productive rearrangements either about 87% or about 30% of the time, which broadly matched IMGT annotations. Because some donors lacked HLA typing at each locus, the association tests relied only on the typed subset. For the cohort, immune exposure information was limited to CMV serostatus. A few of the identified cytomegalovirus-associated TCR beta chains were confirmed in vitro to be specific for cytomegalovirus antigens. A later analysis found that most CMV-associated TCR beta chains appeared HLA-restricted, with HLA associations seemingly driven largely by CMV exposure. A later analysis found that TCR association rates varied across HLA loci, with DRB1 alleles showing the most associated TCRs and HLA-C alleles the fewest. At a false discovery rate of 0.05, a later analysis linked 15,000 to 20,000 TCR beta sequences to specific HLA alleles. A cluster of highly shared sequence variants was judged likely to represent a technical artifact of the sequencing pipeline. A further reported finding was that TCR beta sequences accurately predicted the HLA-A and HLA-B alleles for most subjects in the first cohort. Because the 87-base-pair reads could not distinguish some IMGT-functional V segments, including TRBV6-2 and TRBV6-3, those segments were excluded. According to the authors, the approach could potentially be generalized to other disease states and immunological phenotypes. Across donors, most TCR sequences were observed very rarely, whereas some public TCRs were present in many individuals. Sequencing depth was assumed to be roughly uniform across donors in the presence/absence analyses, though that assumption may not hold. According to a later genetic analysis, donors in an Asian-associated ancestry cluster had fewer N-insertions in productive TCRs than the approximately 700-donor mean.

Preparation of the library involved the immunoSEQ multiplex PCR assay. A mixture of 60 forward primers for TCR Vbeta segments and 13 reverse primers for TCR Jbeta segments was used in the multiplex PCR. A multiplex PCR assay on genomic DNA amplified the CDR3 region of rearranged TCR beta genes. The Illumina HiSeq System was used to sequence the amplified TCR beta libraries as 87-base-pair reads. The authors processed their data as follows. A later analysis counted tens of millions of unique TCR beta chains across the 650 to 700 repertoires, and roughly 10 million of these chains were shared by at least two donors. Raw reads were error-corrected and collapsed into unique sequences by a nearest-neighbor algorithm in which closely related sequences were merged to remove PCR and sequencing errors. CDR3 sequences were aligned to IMGT reference sequences to assign V, D and J gene segments. For a sequence to be retained, at least a six-nucleotide match to both a V gene segment and a J gene segment was required. A rearrangement was called productive if the CDR3 had no stop codons and remained in frame with V and J, and every other rearrangement was called non-productive. Following IMGT convention, CDR3 was defined as the stretch from the second conserved V-encoded cysteine up to the conserved J-encoded phenylalanine. The earlier analysis of some 550 of the donors excluded any sequence lacking an unambiguous match to a single V gene segment. In an earlier analysis of 587 of the donors, a V segment was called functional when productive rearrangements were above 56.7%, and segregating when the standard deviation between donors exceeded 5%. A statistical classification framework was built to diagnose cytomegalovirus status from the catalog of TCR beta chain sequences. In a later analysis, TCR nucleotide sequences were compared against IMGT/GENE-DB human TR gene sequences so that V and J genes could be assigned. The TCRdist pipeline was used in a later analysis to assign CDR3 sequences and most-parsimonious VDJ recombination scenarios. In a later analysis, each TCR beta chain was defined by its CDR3 amino acid sequence together with its V-gene family, and reads lacking a unique V-gene family were excluded. To address suspected cross-contamination and a sequencing artifact, a later analysis removed a few hundred highly shared, low-generation-probability nucleotide sequences. For each public chain, a later analysis derived a clonal expansion index from normalized ranks of inferred template counts within each repertoire. Generation probabilities in a later analysis came from a VDJ recombination model fitted to out-of-frame rearrangements, and those results were checked against IGoR. In a later analysis, TCR-TCR, TCR-HLA and TCR-CMV co-occurrence was scored with hypergeometric tests, and a repertoire-size bias correction was applied to TCR pairs. False discovery rates were estimated in a later analysis by permuting HLA or CMV assignments 20 times. In a later analysis, co-occurring TCRs were grouped using DBSCAN, with TCRdist sequence similarity added in when clustering inside HLA-allele-positive subsets. For co-occurrence clustering, repertoires with fewer than 30,000 or more than 120,000 public chains were excluded, along with five repertoires with anomalous nucleotide sharing. As stored in TCRdb, this immuneACCESS dataset retains in-frame rearrangements with V and J assigned. A fraction of the clones does not appear; measured against another copy, unresolved V genes explain less than half of the discrepancy, and the remainder lacks a known reason. Clone size and the V and J calls come from that table; the DNA yielded D and trimming. The sample yields 200,000 or so clones; 65% to 85% were counted once. 4.5% to 7.5% of the sample lies in the top ten.

Of note for this clone: What antigen it recognizes has not been identified. Within one base of it there is no much larger clone, and no base qualities were kept.

The cohort was made up of under 800 healthy bone marrow donors. Cohort members were all nominally healthy when sampled, although unrecorded immune exposures were likely present. The donor tested CMV seropositive, placing the donor among the approximately 290 seropositive members of the cohort. Each donor provided a peripheral blood sample, and peripheral blood mononuclear cells were used for TCR beta sequencing. The Qiagen DNeasy Blood Extraction Kit was used to extract genomic DNA from the blood cell samples. The germline V gene specifies MGHRA as CDR1 and YSYEKL as CDR2. The CDR3, from cysteine to phenylalanine, totals 18 residues. The sequence is cut down to CDR3 DNA, 54 bases in frame from base 1. V is pruned by 4 bases and J by 0 bases, leaving 11 bases of the junction without a gene match.

The TCR was taken from a woman in her thirties in good health and CMV-seropositive. Material: PBMCs. Recombination joined TRBV4-1 with TRBJ2-2; a stretch of 7 junction bases matches TRBD2. The encoded CDR3 is CASSPLPGAGTNTGELFF. The bases are TGCGCCAGCAGCCCCCTTCCTGGAGCGGGAACGAACACCGGGGAGCTGTTTTTT.